Following are 8 T cell receptor beta chains from one sample sequenced in a study of cytomegalovirus exposure and HLA in healthy donors (dated by TCRdb to 2016 to 2017). The library was obtained by the immunoSEQ multiplex PCR assay. For the multiplex PCR, a mixture combining 60 forward primers for TCR Vbeta segments and 13 reverse primers for TCR Jbeta segments was used. What TCRdb holds here is the immuneACCESS table cut down to in-frame rearrangements. Part of the clones is not present; checked against another copy, under half of the missing clones reflect an unresolved V gene, and the others are unexplained. The sample table records 75,000 to 100,000 clones; 65% to 85% of these occur just once. Around 3.5% of the sample is taken by the ten largest. Sample: PBMCs. The receptors originated from a man aged 35 to 55 in good health and CMV-seronegative.

Written as DNA, the CDR3 is TGTGCCAGCAGCTTACTTGAGTTCCCGGAGACCCAGTACTTC. Translating it yields CASSLLEFPETQYF. The chain uses TRBV7-9 and TRBJ2-5; D unresolved. The CDR3 spans 14 residues. Germline V gene lookup returns CDR1 SEHNR and CDR2 FQNEAQ (reference sequence). V lost 2 bases and J lost 5, with 12 bases in between.

The chain joins TRBV5-4 to TRBJ2-5; D may be TRBD1 (5 bases). The better agreement between TRBJ2-7 and the DNA end casts doubt on the J call. From germline, CDR1 is SGHNT and CDR2 YYREEE (reference sequence). The CDR3 consists of 14 residues. The CDR3 DNA reads TGTGCCAGCAGCCCTGGACACAATCCCTACGAGCAGTACTTC. Translation: CASSPGHNPYEQYF.

The genes are TRBV5-4 and TRBJ2-5; 11 positions match TRBD2. The CDR3 runs to 16 residues. V shed 1 base and J 4 bases; nucleotides not matched to a gene: 6. CDR1 and CDR2 (germline): SGHNT, YYREEE (reference sequence). CDR3 protein: CASSLPLAGGSETQYF. The CDR3 DNA reads TGTGCCAGCAGCTTGCCCCTAGCGGGAGGTTCAGAGACCCAGTACTTC.

This chain links TRBV1 with TRBJ1-1. TRBV1 is listed as a pseudogene. This CDR3 comprises 14 residues. CDR3 nucleotides: TGCACCAGCAGCCAAGAGGAGGGAAACACTGAAGCTTTCTTT. Encoded protein: CTSSQEEGNTEAFF.

The chain employs TRBV6-1 and TRBJ2-7, with D perhaps matching TRBD2 (5 bases). The V end lost 4 bases, the J end lost 6 bases, and 13 bases lay between the germline ends. The CDR3 has 13 residues. The germline CDR1 and CDR2 sequences are MNHNS and SASEGT. The CDR3 coding sequence is TGTGCCAGCAGTGTGGACTCCTCGGGCGAGCAGTACTTC. Translating it yields CASSVDSSGEQYF.

The CDR3 DNA reads TGTGCCAGCAGTTTAAGTGGCTCCGGGGAGCTGTTTTTT. It specifies CASSLSGSGELFF. V usage is TRBV27 and J usage is TRBJ2-2; D gene uncertain. The CDR3 runs 13 residues. The V and J ends lost 2 bases and 6 bases respectively, with 7 bases between them. In germline, CDR1 is MNHEY, CDR2 SMNVEV (reference sequence).

The V and J genes are TRBV28 and TRBJ2-7; tentative D call: TRBD2 (6 bases). CDR3 size: 14 residues. V was trimmed by 3 bases and J by 4 bases, leaving 13 bases between them. Germline CDR1 and CDR2: MDHEN and SYDVKM. This chain's CDR3 is CASSFYGTRYEQYF. The CDR3 DNA follows: TGTGCCAGCAGTTTTTACGGGACTCGGTACGAGCAGTACTTC.

V is TRBV19 and J is TRBJ1-2; D gene uncertain. CDR1 and CDR2 (germline): LNHDA, SQIVND (reference sequence). Trimming shortened V by 4 bases and J by 8 bases, and 17 bases separated the two germline ends. This CDR3 has 14 residues. DNA of the CDR3: TGTGCCAGTAGTACGCATTACGAATTTGAGGGCTACACCTTC. Its protein is CASSTHYEFEGYTF.